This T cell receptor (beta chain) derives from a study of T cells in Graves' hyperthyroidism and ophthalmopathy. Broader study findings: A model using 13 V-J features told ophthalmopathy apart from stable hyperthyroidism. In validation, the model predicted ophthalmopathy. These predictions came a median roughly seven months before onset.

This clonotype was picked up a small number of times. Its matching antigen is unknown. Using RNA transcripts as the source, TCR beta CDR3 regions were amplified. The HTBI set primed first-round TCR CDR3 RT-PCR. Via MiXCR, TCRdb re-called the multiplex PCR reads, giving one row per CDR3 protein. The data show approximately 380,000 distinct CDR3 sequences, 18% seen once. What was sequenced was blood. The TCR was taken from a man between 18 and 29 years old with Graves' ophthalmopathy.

CDR3 sequence reads: CASSLQGVNQPQHF. The CDR3 DNA sequence: TGTGCCAGCAGTTTACAGGGGGTCAATCAGCCCCAGCATTTT. The V and J genes are TRBV28 and TRBJ1-5, with TRBD1 identical over 7 bases. The CDR3 spans 14 residues. In germline, CDR1 is MDHEN, CDR2 SYDVKM. Trimming took 2 bases from V and 3 from J; bases not matched to a gene: 1.